The following is a T cell receptor (beta chain) sequence with its context. Its antigen remains unidentified. Each CDR3 protein gets one entry after TCRdb re-called the RT-PCR reads with MiXCR. The sample has about 520,000 distinct CDR3 sequences; about 25% are singletons. These data belong to a study of response to subunit inactivated influenza vaccine. Points from the study as a whole: Authors suggested seasonal influenza vaccinations each recruit few new T cells.

V was trimmed by 1 base and J by 6 bases, leaving 10 bases between them. Germline V gives CDR1 SGHTA, CDR2 FQGNSA. The CDR3 runs to 14 residues. The sequence was obtained from a man aged 50 or older who received an inactivated influenza vaccine. The chain joins TRBV7-2 to TRBJ2-1; D remains ambiguous. The input for sequencing was CD4+ T cells sorted from PBMCs, taken about 5 days after vaccination. As DNA, the CDR3 is TGTGCCAGCAGCTTAGTTCCGGGCTCCAATGAGCAGTTCTTC. Translation: CASSLVPGSNEQFF.